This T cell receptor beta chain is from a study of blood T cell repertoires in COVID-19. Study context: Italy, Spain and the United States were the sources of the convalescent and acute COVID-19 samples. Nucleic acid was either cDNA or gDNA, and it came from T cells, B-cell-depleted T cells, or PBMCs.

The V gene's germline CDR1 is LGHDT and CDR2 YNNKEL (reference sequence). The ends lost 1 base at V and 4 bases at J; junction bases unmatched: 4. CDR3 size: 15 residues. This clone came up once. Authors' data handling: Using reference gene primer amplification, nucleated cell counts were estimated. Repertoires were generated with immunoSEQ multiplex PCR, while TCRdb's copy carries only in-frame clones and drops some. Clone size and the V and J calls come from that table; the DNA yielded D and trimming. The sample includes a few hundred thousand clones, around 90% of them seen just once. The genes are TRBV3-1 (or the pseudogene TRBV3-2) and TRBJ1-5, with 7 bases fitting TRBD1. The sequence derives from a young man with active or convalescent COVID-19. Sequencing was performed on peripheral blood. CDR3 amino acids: CASSQGTGFNQPQHF. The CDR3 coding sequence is TGTGCCAGCAGCCAAGGGACAGGCTTTAATCAGCCCCAGCATTTT.